What follows are 4 T cell receptor beta chains derived from one specimen sequenced in a study of cytomegalovirus exposure and HLA in healthy donors. With 60 Vbeta and 13 Jbeta primers, the PCR was carried out. Produced via immunoSEQ multiplex PCR; TCRdb's table is partial and in-frame only. The sample yields approximately 170,000 clones, about 77% seen once. Material for sequencing was PBMCs. These receptors were taken from a man aged 30 to 45 in good health and CMV-seropositive.

The chain joins TRBV5-1 to TRBJ1-1, with a tentative D call TRBD1 (6 bases). V shed 0 bases and J shed 5 bases, with 17 bases lying between them. Germline CDR1 and CDR2: SGHRS and YFSETQ. The CDR3 has 16 residues. DNA for the CDR3: TGCGCCAGCAGCTTGGCGGGGTCAGGGGTTGGGACTGAAGCTTTCTTT. Its translation: CASSLAGSGVGTEAFF.

The rearrangement joins TRBV6-5 to TRBJ1-2; 10 nucleotides match TRBD1. Germline lookup yields CDR1 MNHEY and CDR2 SVGAGI. The length of the CDR3 is 15 residues. V shed 8 bases, J shed 5 bases, and the junction held 11 bases outside the gene matches. The CDR3 DNA reads as TGTGCCAGCGCCCTACCCGGGACAGGGGCGTATGGCTACACCTTC. Its protein is CASALPGTGAYGYTF.

The chain couples TRBV9 to TRBJ1-6; no clear D. This CDR3 comprises 14 residues. Germline CDR1 and CDR2: SGDLS and YYNGEE. Trimming shortened V by 1 base and J by 8 bases, and 10 bases separated the two germline ends. CDR3 protein: CASSVSWEDSPLHF. The CDR3 nucleotides read TGTGCCAGCAGCGTATCGTGGGAGGATTCACCCCTCCACTTT.

This clone appeared once. V is TRBV13 and J is TRBJ2-3; possible D gene TRBD1, 6 bases. The CDR3 is 15 amino acids. V was clipped by 5 bases and J by 0 bases, with 12 bases between them. Germline V gene data show CDR1 as PRHDT and CDR2 as FYEKMQ (reference sequence). DNA for the CDR3: TGTGCCAGCAGCCTCGGCGGACAGAGCACAGATACGCAGTATTTT. Its protein product is CASSLGGQSTDTQYF. Complete variable domain (other parts from reference TRBV13 and TRBJ2-3): AAGVIQSPRHLIKEKRETATLKCYPIPRHDTVYWYQQGPGQDPQFLISFYEKMQSDKGSIPDRFSAQQFSDYHSELNMSSLELGDSALYFCASSLGGQSTDTQYFGPGTRLTVL.